This note documents a single T cell receptor (beta chain) sequence. Its antigen is undetermined. These data originate in a study of T cells in Graves' hyperthyroidism and ophthalmopathy. Broader study findings: Blood also contained most expanded thyroid clonotypes above 0.001.

Deletions cut 3 bases from V and 11 bases from J, with 17 bases between. The length of the CDR3 is 13 residues. In germline, CDR1 is SQVTM, CDR2 ANQGSEA. RNA transcripts served as the template for amplifying TCR beta CDR3 regions. When the TCR CDR3 underwent first-round RT-PCR, the HTBI primer set was used. In TCRdb, the multiplex PCR reads were re-called with MiXCR into one record per CDR3 protein. The data show 450,000 to 700,000 distinct CDR3 sequences, with 46% seen just once and around 8% held by the top ten. The sequenced sample consisted of peripheral blood or thyroid tissue (not recorded which). The chain links TRBV29-1 to TRBJ1-5; a weak D match, TRBD1 (5 bases). The receptor was derived from a woman between 18 and 29 years old with Graves' hyperthyroidism. As DNA, the CDR3 is TGCAGCGTTGATCCCAGGGACCAAGAGACCCAGCATTTT. The encoded protein is CSVDPRDQETQHF. Filled out from reference TRBV29-1 and TRBJ1-5, the complete variable domain reads SAVISQKPSRDICQRGTSLTIQCQVDSQVTMMFWYRQQPGQSLTLIATANQGSEATYESGFVIDKFPISRPNLTFSTLTVSNMSPEDSSIYLCSVDPRDQETQHFGDGTRLSIL.